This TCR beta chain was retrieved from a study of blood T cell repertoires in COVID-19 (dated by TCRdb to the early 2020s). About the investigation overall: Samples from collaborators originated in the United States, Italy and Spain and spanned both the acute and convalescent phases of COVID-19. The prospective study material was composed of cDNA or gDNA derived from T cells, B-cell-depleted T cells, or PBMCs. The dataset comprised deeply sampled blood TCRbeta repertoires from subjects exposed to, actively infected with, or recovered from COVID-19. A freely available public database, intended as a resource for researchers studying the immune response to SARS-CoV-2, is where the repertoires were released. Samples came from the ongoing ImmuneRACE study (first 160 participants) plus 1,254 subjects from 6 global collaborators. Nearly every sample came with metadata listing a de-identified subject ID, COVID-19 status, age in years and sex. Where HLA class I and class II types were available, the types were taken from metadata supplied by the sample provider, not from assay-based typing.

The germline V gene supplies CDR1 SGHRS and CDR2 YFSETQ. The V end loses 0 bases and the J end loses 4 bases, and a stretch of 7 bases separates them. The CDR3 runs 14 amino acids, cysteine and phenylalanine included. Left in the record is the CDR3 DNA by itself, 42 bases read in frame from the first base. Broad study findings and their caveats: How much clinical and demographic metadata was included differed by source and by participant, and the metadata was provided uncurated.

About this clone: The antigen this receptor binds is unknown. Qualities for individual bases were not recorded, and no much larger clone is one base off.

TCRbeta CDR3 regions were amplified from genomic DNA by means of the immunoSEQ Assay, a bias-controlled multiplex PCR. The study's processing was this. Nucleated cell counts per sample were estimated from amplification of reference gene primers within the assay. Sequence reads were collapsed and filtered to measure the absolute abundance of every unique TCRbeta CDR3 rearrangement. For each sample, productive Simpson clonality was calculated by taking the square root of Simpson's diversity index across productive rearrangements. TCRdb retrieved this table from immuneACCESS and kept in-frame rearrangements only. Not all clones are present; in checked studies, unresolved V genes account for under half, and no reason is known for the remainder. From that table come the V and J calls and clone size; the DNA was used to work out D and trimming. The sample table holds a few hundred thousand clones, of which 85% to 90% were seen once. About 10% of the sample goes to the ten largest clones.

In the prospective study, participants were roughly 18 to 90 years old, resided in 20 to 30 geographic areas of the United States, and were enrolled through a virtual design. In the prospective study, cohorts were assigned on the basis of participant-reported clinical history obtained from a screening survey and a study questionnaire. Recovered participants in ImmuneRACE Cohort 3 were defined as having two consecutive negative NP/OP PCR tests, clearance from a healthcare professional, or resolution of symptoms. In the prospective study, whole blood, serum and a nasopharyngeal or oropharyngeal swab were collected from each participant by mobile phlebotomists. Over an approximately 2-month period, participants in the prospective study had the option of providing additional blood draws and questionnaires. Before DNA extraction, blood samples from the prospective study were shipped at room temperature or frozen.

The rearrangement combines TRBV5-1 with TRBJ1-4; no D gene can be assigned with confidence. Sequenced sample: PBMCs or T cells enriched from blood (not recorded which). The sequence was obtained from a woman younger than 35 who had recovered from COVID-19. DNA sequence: TGCGCCAGCAGCTTGGCTCACGGTAATGAAAAACTGTTTTTT. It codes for CASSLAHGNEKLFF.